This entry concerns a single TCR beta chain. The antigen remains undetermined. The data belong to a study of immune evolution from preneoplasia to lung adenocarcinoma. This CDR3 region has 15 residues. Germline V gives CDR1 SNHLY, CDR2 FYNNEI. Trimming shortened V by 6 bases and J by 1 base, and 10 bases separated the two germline ends. Method: immunoSEQ multiplex PCR; TCRdb's copy keeps in-frame clones and lacks some. The sample yields around 16,000 clones, 86% seen once. Findings of the study overall: Highest clonality occurred in KRAS-mutant, not EGFR-mutant or double wild-type, nodules.

The sample comprised FFPE invasive lung adenocarcinoma tissue. J is TRBJ2-6 and V is TRBV2; D not resolved. The TCR was taken from a person in their 70s with invasive lung adenocarcinoma. The CDR3 DNA follows: TGTGCCAGCAGGGCAGGTTGGTCTGGGGCCAACGTCCTGACTTTC. This encodes CASRAGWSGANVLTF.